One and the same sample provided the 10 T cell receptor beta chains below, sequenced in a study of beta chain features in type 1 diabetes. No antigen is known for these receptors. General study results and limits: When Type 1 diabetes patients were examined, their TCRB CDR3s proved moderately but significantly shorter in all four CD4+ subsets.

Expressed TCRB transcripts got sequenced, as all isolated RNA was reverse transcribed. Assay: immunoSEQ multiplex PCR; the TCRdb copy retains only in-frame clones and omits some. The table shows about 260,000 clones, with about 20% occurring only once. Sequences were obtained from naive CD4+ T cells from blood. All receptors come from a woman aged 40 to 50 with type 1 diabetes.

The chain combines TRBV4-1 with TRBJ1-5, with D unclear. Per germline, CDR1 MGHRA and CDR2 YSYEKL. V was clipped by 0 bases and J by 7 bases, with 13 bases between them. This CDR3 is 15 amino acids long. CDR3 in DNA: TGCGCCAGCAGCCAAGATGAGGTAGGAGGCCAGCCCCAGCATTTT. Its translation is CASSQDEVGGQPQHF.

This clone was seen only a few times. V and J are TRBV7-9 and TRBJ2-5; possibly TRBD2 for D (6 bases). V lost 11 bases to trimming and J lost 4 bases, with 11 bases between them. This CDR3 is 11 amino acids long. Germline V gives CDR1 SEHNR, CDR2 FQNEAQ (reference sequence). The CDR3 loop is CAGWRGETQYF. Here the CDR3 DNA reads TGTGCCGGGTGGAGGGGAGAGACCCAGTACTTC.

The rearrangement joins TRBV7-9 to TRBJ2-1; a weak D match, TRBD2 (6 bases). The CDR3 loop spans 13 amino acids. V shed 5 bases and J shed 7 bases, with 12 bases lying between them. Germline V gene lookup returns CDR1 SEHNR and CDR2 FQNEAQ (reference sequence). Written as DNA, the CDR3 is TGTGCCAGCAGCCAGGCCGGGGGAAATGAGCAGTTCTTC. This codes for CASSQAGGNEQFF.

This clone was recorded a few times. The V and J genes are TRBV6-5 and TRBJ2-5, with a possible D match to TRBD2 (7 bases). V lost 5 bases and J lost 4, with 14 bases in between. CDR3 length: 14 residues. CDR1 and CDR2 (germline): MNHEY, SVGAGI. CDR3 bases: TGTGCCAGCAGTCCCGAGGGGGGGAGAGAGACCCAGTACTTC. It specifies CASSPEGGRETQYF.

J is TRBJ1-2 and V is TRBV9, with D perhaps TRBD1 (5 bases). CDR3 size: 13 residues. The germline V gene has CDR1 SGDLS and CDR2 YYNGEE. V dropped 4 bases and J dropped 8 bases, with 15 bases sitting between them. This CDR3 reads CASSSRGNEGYTF. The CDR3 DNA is TGTGCCAGCAGCTCAAGGGGAAATGAGGGCTACACCTTC.

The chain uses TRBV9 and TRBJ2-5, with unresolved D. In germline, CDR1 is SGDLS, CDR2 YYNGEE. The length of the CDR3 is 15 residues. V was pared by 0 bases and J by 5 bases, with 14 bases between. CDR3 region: CASSVAPTPRETQYF. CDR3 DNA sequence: TGTGCCAGCAGCGTAGCACCGACTCCGAGGGAGACCCAGTACTTC.

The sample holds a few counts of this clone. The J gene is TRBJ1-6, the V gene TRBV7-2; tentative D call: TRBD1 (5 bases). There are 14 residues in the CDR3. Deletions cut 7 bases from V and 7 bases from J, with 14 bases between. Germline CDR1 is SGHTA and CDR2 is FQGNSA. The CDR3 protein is CASKGQALNSPLHF. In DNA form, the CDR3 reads TGTGCCAGCAAGGGGCAAGCTCTCAATTCACCCCTCCACTTT.

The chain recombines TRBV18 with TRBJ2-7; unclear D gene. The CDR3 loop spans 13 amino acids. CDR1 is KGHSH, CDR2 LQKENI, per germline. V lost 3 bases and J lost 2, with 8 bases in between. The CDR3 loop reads CASSPISPYEQYF. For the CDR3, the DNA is TGTGCCAGCTCACCCATCAGTCCCTACGAGCAGTACTTC.

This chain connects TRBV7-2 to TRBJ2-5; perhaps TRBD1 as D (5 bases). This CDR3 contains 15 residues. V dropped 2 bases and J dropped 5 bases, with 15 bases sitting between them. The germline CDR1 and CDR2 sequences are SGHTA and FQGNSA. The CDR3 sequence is CASSLMAGNRETQYF. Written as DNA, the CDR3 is TGTGCCAGCAGCTTAATGGCAGGGAACAGGGAGACCCAGTACTTC.

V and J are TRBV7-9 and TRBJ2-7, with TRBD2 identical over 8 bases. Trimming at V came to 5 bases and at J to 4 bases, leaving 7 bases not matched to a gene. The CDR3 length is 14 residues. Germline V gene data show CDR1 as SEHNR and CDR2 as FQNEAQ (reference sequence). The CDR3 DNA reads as TGTGCCAGCAGCGGAGCGGGAGAGTTTTACGAGCAGTACTTC. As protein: CASSGAGEFYEQYF.